The sequence of this TCR beta chain was determined in a study of T cell responses to AZD1222 COVID-19 vaccine. General study findings and limits: Unmutated variant regions are reportedly targeted by nearly half of spike-specific TCRs. Repertoires in all cases were sampled only once the peak T cell response had passed.

This CDR3 spans 14 amino acids. The ends lost 5 bases at V and 2 bases at J; junction bases unmatched: 5. The V gene's germline CDR1 is SEHNR and CDR2 FQNEAQ (reference sequence). Remarks on this clone: Its antigen is currently unknown.

The table came from immunoSEQ multiplex PCR; TCRdb's copy has only in-frame clones and leaves some out. The table has roughly 170,000 clones, around 90% seen once. Source: peripheral blood, taken on day 0 of AZD1222 vaccination. The sequence was collected from an adult in good health. This sequence joins TRBV7-9 and TRBJ1-1; 7 positions match TRBD1. The CDR3 DNA reads as TGTGCCAGCAGCCGGGACAGCGCTAACACTGAAGCTTTCTTT. Translated: CASSRDSANTEAFF.